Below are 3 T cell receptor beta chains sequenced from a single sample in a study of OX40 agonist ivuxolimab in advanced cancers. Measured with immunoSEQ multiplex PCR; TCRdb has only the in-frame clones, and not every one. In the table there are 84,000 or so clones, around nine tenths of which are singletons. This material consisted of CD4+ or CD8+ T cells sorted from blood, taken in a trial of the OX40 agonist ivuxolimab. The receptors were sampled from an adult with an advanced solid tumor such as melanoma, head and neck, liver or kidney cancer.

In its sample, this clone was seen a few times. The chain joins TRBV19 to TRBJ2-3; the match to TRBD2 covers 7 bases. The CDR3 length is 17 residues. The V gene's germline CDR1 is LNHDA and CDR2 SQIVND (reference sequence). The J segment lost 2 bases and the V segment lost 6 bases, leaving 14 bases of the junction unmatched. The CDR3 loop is CASRETLTAGHTDTQYF. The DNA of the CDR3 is TGTGCCAGTAGAGAGACTTTGACAGCGGGGCACACAGATACGCAGTATTTT.

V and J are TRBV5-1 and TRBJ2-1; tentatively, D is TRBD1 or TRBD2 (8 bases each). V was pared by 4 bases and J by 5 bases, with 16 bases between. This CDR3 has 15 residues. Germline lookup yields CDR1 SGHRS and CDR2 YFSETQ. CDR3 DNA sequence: TGCGCCAGCAGCCGGGAGGGACAGGTCCACAATGAGCAGTTCTTC. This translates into CASSREGQVHNEQFF.

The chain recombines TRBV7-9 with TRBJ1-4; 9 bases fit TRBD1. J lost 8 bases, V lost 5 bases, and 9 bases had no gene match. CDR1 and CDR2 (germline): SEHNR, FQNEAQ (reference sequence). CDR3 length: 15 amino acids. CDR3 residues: CASSPRGQGLEKLFF. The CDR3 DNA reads TGTGCCAGCAGCCCCCGGGGACAGGGTTTGGAAAAACTGTTTTTT.